The 17 T cell receptor beta chains listed next were all sequenced from one sample in a study of cytomegalovirus exposure and HLA in healthy donors. PCR primers comprised 60 Vbeta and 13 Jbeta primers. Sequencing was performed with immunoSEQ multiplex PCR; in TCRdb, only in-frame clones are kept and a portion is missing. Among approximately 130,000 clones listed, around 77% were seen once. The sample consisted of PBMCs. The receptor set was obtained from a man aged 45-65 years in good health and CMV-seronegative.

The chain employs TRBV5-6 and TRBJ1-5; D ambiguous. With 2 bases removed from V and 5 bases from J, the gap between germline ends came to 14 bases. The germline V gene has CDR1 SGHDT and CDR2 YYEEEE. The CDR3 has 15 amino acids. In DNA, the CDR3 is TGTGCCAGCAGCTTACTCTCTGGGCAAGATCAGCCCCAGCATTTT. It encodes CASSLLSGQDQPQHF.

The chain couples TRBV28 to TRBJ1-1; tentative D call: TRBD1 (6 bases). Germline V gene lookup returns CDR1 MDHEN and CDR2 SYDVKM. This CDR3 is built from 15 residues. Between the trimmed V and J ends, which lost 2 bases and 3 bases, there was a span of 13 bases. The CDR3 loop is CASSLTAGEHTEAFF. The CDR3 DNA is TGTGCCAGCAGTTTAACGGCAGGGGAGCACACTGAAGCTTTCTTT.

The rearrangement joins TRBV7-2 to TRBJ2-1, with 10 positions matching TRBD2. The CDR3 has 16 amino acids. With V trimmed by 6 bases and J by 5 bases, 10 bases remained unmatched. Germline V gene data show CDR1 as SGHTA and CDR2 as FQGNSA. In DNA, the CDR3 is TGTGCCAGCAGTTCTTCTCTAGCGGGAGTTGACAATGAGCAGTTCTTC. Translating gives CASSSSLAGVDNEQFF. The whole variable domain, filled in from reference TRBV7-2 and TRBJ2-1, reads GAGVSQSPSNKVTEKGKDVELRCDPISGHTALYWYRQSLGQGLEFLIYFQGNSAPDKSGLPSDRFSAERTGGSVSTLTIQRTQQEDSAVYLCASSSSLAGVDNEQFFGPGTRLTVL.

This chain uses TRBV7-2 with TRBJ1-4, with TRBD1 matching over 9 bases. Germline values: CDR1 SGHTA, CDR2 FQGNSA. V lost 5 bases, J lost 7 bases, and 11 bases stayed unmatched. The CDR3 runs 16 residues. CDR3 in amino acids: CASSARDRGGSEKLFF. The CDR3 DNA reads TGTGCCAGCAGCGCCCGCGACAGGGGGGGAAGTGAAAAACTGTTTTTT.

The chain joins TRBV19 to TRBJ1-4, with TRBD1 as a possible D gene (5 bases). The CDR3 contains 14 residues. V shed 6 bases and J shed 4 bases, with 12 bases lying between them. The germline V gene has CDR1 LNHDA and CDR2 SQIVND (reference sequence). The DNA for the CDR3 is TGTGCCAGTAGCAGTAGACAGAGTAATGAAAAACTGTTTTTT. Protein sequence: CASSSRQSNEKLFF.

The chain couples TRBV28 to TRBJ2-7; 10 nucleotides line up with TRBD1. The germline CDR1 and CDR2 sequences are MDHEN and SYDVKM. The CDR3 is made up of 15 amino acids. The V gene end was trimmed by 1 base and the J gene end by 6 bases; junction bases not matched to a gene: 6. In nucleotides, the CDR3 is TGTGCCAGCAGTTTATCTGACAGGGGGCTGAGCGAGCAGTACTTC. It specifies CASSLSDRGLSEQYF.

This chain uses TRBV28 with TRBJ2-7, with 11 positions matching TRBD2. Germline assignment: CDR1 MDHEN and CDR2 SYDVKM. Trimming removed 5 bases from V and 6 bases from J; junction bases left unmatched: 12. This CDR3 region has 16 residues. CDR3 nucleotide sequence: TGTGCCAGCAGTCCTGCACTCGTAGCGGGAGGGCGCGAGCAGTACTTC. This translates into CASSPALVAGGREQYF.

The rearrangement uses TRBV2 and TRBJ2-3; the match to TRBD2 covers 12 bases. Germline trimming cut 8 bases from V and 2 bases from J; bases unmatched to any gene: 5. The CDR3 has 15 residues. Germline V gives CDR1 SNHLY, CDR2 FYNNEI. The CDR3 is CASQGTSGLTDTQYF. CDR3 nucleotides: TGTGCCAGCCAAGGGACTAGCGGGCTCACAGATACGCAGTATTTT.

This chain joins TRBV28 and TRBJ1-5; tentative D call: TRBD1 (5 bases). V lost 4 bases and J 1 base, leaving 14 bases between the germline ends. Germline CDR1 MDHEN, CDR2 SYDVKM. The CDR3 runs to 16 residues. The CDR3 region is CASSSAGGGSNQPQHF. The CDR3 nucleotides are TGTGCCAGCAGTTCGGCTGGGGGGGGGAGCAATCAGCCCCAGCATTTT.

V usage is TRBV5-1 and J usage is TRBJ2-7, with 7 bases that match TRBD2. This CDR3 region has 15 residues. Germline lookup yields CDR1 SGHRS and CDR2 YFSETQ. Trimming at V came to 0 bases and at J to 3 bases, leaving 6 bases not matched to a gene. CDR3 DNA: TGCGCCAGCAGCTTGGGGTCAGGGAGGGTCTACGAGCAGTACTTC. Translating it yields CASSLGSGRVYEQYF.

V gene TRBV7-2 combines with J gene TRBJ1-5; TRBD1 matches at 12 bases. V lost 2 bases to trimming and J lost 4 bases; unmatched junction nucleotides: 6. The CDR3 extends over 17 amino acids. Germline CDR1 is SGHTA and CDR2 is FQGNSA. CDR3 bases: TGTGCCAGCAGCTTACGCGGGACAGGGGGCTTTAATCAGCCCCAGCATTTT. Translation gives CASSLRGTGGFNQPQHF.

This clone was detected a few times. The V call is TRBV28, the J call TRBJ1-1; no reliable D call. This CDR3 is 14 amino acids long. CDR1 and CDR2 (germline): MDHEN, SYDVKM. Trimming cost V 4 bases and J 1 base, with 10 bases left between them. CDR3: CASSSYGRNTEAFF. The CDR3 DNA reads TGTGCCAGCAGTTCATACGGTCGGAACACTGAAGCTTTCTTT.

This clone was detected only a few times. This chain uses TRBV6-5 with TRBJ2-7; TRBD1 might be the D (6 bases). The germline gives CDR1 MNHEY, CDR2 SVGAGI. Trimming cost V 2 bases and J 3 bases, with 8 bases left between them. This CDR3 is built from 13 residues. DNA for the CDR3: TGTGCCAGCAGTTACGGCAGGGGCTACGAGCAGTACTTC. It encodes CASSYGRGYEQYF.

The J gene is TRBJ2-1, the V gene TRBV7-2, with 9 bases lining up with TRBD2. Germline CDR1 SGHTA, CDR2 FQGNSA. The V segment lost 3 bases and the J segment 6 bases; nucleotides outside the gene matches: 15. This CDR3 comprises 18 residues. CDR3 protein: CASSFQVAGAHSPNEQFF. The CDR3 DNA reads as TGTGCCAGCAGCTTCCAAGTAGCGGGAGCTCATTCACCCAATGAGCAGTTCTTC.

The chain is built from TRBV7-2 and TRBJ2-1, with D unclear. CDR1 and CDR2 from the germline V gene are SGHTA and FQGNSA. The V end lost 1 base, the J end lost 0 bases, and 7 bases lay between the germline ends. The CDR3 length is 15 residues. The CDR3 DNA follows: TGTGCCAGCAGCTTAGACGTTAGCTCCTACAATGAGCAGTTCTTC. Residues: CASSLDVSSYNEQFF.

This clone was recorded once. This chain joins TRBV14 and TRBJ2-1, with no clear D. Germline loops: CDR1 SGHDN, CDR2 FVKESK. The V end was cut by 1 base, the J end by 4 bases, with 8 bases between. CDR3 length: 14 amino acids. CDR3 DNA sequence: TGTGCCAGCAGCCAAGGAGCCCTATACAATGAGCAGTTCTTC. It specifies CASSQGALYNEQFF. Full variable domain (outside the CDR3, taken from reference TRBV14 and TRBJ2-1): EAGVTQFPSHSVIEKGQTVTLRCDPISGHDNLYWYRRVMGKEIKFLLHFVKESKQDESGMPNNRFLAERTGGTYSTLKVQPAELEDSGVYFCASSQGALYNEQFFGPGTRLTVL.

A few counts support this clone. The chain recombines TRBV7-9 with TRBJ2-7, with 10 bases fitting TRBD1. CDR3 size: 15 residues. V shed 4 bases, J shed 2 bases, and the junction held 5 bases outside the gene matches. Germline V gene sequence: CDR1 SEHNR, CDR2 FQNEAQ (reference sequence). DNA for the CDR3: TGTGCCAGCAGCTCGACCGGGACAGGGGCCTACGAGCAGTACTTC. It specifies CASSSTGTGAYEQYF.